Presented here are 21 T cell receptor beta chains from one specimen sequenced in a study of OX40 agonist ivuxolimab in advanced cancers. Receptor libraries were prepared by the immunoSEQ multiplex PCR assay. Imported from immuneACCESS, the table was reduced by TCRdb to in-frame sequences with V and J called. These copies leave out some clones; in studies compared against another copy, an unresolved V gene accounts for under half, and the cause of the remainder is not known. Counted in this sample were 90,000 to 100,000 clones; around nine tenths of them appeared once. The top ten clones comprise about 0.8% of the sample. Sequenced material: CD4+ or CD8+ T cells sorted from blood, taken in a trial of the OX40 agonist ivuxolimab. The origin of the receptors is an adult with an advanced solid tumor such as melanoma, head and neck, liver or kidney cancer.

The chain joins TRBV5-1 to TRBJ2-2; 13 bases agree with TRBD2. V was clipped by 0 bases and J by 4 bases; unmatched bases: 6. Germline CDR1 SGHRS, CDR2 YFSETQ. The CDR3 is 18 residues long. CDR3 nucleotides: TGCGCCAGCAGCTTGGGCACTAGCGGGAGGGCCAGCACCGGGGAGCTGTTTTTT. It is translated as CASSLGTSGRASTGELFF.

CDR3 in amino acids: CASSSVDYGYTF. The CDR3, as DNA: TGTGCCAGCAGTAGCGTGGACTATGGCTACACCTTC. The chain links TRBV27 to TRBJ1-2; D remains unclear. Trimming stripped 5 bases from V and 3 bases from J, with 7 bases between. Germline CDR1 reads MNHEY; CDR2 reads SMNVEV (reference sequence). This CDR3 region has 12 residues.

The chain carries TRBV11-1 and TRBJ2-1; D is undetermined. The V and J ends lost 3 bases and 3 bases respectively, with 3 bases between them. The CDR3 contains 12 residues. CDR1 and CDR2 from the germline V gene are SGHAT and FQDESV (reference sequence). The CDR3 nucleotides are TGTGCCAGCAGCTTCGACTACAATGAGCAGTTCTTC. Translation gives CASSFDYNEQFF.

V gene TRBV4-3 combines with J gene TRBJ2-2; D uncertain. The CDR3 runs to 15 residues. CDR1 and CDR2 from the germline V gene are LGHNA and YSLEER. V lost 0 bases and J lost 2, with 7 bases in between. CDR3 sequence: CASSQEVVNTGELFF. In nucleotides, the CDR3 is TGCGCCAGCAGCCAAGAAGTCGTCAACACCGGGGAGCTGTTTTTT.

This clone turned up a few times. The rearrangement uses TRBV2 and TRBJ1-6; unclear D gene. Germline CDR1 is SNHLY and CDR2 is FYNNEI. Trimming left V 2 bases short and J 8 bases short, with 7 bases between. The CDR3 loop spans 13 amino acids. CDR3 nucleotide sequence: TGTGCCAGCAGTGAAACGGCGGATTCACCCCTCCACTTT. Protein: CASSETADSPLHF. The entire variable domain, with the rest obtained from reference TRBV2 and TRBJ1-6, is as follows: EPEVTQTPSHQVTQMGQEVILRCVPISNHLYFYWYRQILGQKVEFLVSFYNNEISEKSEIFDDQFSVERPDGSNFTLKIRSTKLEDSAMYFCASSETADSPLHFGNGTRLTVT.

CDR3 sequence: CASSLTSGKGPGELFF. For the CDR3, the DNA is TGTGCCAGCTCACTGACTAGCGGGAAAGGACCCGGGGAGCTGTTTTTT. The J gene is TRBJ2-2, the V gene TRBV18; 11 positions match TRBD2. Germline V gene sequence: CDR1 KGHSH, CDR2 LQKENI. This CDR3 spans 16 amino acids. J was trimmed by 6 bases and V by 4 bases; bases with no gene match: 7.

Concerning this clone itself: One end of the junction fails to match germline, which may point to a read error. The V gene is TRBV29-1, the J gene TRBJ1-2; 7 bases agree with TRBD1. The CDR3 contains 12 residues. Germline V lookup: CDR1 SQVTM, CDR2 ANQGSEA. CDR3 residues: CSAGDRVGGYTF. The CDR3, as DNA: TGCAGCGCTGGCGACAGGGTTGGCGGCTACACGTTC.

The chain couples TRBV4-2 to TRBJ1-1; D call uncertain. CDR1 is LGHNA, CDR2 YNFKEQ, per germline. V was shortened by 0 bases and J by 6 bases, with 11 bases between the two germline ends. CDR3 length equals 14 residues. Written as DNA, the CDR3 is TGTGCCAGCAGCCAAGAAGCCGCCACGCCTGAAGCTTTCTTT. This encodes CASSQEAATPEAFF.

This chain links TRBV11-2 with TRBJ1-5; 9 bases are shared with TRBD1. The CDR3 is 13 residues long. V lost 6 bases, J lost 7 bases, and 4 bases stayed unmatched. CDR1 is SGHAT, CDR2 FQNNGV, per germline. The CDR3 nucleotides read TGTGCCAGCAGTCTGGACAGGGGACAGCCCCAGCATTTT. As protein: CASSLDRGQPQHF.

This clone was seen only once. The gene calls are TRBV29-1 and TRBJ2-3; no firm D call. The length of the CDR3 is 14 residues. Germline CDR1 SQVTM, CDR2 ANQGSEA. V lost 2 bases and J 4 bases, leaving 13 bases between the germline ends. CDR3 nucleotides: TGCAGCGTTGAACCGGTCTCAAACCCAGATACGCAGTATTTT. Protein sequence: CSVEPVSNPDTQYF.

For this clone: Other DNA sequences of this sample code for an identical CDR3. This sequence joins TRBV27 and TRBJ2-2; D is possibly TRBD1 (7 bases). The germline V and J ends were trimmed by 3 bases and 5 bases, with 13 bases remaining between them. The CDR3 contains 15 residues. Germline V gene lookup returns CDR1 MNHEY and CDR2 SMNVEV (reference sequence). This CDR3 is CASSFSAGGTGELFF. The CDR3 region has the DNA TGTGCCAGCAGTTTTTCGGCAGGGGGGACCGGGGAGCTGTTTTTT.

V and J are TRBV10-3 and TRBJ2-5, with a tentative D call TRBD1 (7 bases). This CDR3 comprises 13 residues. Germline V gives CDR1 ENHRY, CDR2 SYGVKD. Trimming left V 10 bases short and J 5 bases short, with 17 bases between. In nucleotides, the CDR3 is TGTGCCACCAGACAGGGAGGTAGCGAGACCCAGTACTTC. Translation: CATRQGGSETQYF.

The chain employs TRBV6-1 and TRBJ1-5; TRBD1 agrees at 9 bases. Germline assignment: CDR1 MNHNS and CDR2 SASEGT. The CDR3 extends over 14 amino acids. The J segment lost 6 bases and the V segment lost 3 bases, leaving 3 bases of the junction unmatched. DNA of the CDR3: TGTGCCAGCAGTGACTACAGGGGGCCTCAGCCCCAGCATTTT. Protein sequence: CASSDYRGPQPQHF.

The CDR3 nucleotides read TGTGCCAGCAGCGCCACCCAACTAGGGACAGGGGGCCCAGAGACCCAGTACTTC. Amino acid sequence: CASSATQLGTGGPETQYF. The rearrangement joins TRBV9 to TRBJ2-5, with 12 bases lining up with TRBD1. With 3 bases clipped from V and 4 bases from J, the junction kept 13 bases outside the gene matches. Per germline, CDR1 SGDLS and CDR2 YYNGEE. This CDR3 contains 18 residues.

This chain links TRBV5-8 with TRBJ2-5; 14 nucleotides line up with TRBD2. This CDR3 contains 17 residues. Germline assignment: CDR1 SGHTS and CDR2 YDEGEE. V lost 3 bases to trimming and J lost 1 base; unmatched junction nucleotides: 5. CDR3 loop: CASSSGLAGVIQETQYF. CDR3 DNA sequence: TGTGCCAGCAGCTCGGGACTAGCGGGAGTCATCCAAGAGACCCAGTACTTC.

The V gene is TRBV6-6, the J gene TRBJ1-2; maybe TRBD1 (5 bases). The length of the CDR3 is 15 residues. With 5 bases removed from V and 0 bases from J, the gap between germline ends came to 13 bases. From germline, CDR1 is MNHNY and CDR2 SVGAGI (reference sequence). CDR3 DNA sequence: TGTGCCAGCAGTCCCGCCGGGACTGCTAACTATGGCTACACCTTC. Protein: CASSPAGTANYGYTF.

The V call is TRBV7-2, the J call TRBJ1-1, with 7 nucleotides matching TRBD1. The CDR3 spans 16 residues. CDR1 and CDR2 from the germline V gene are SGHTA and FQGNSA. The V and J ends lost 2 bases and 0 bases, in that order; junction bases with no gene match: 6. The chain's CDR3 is CASSLRQGVLNTEAFF. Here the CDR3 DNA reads TGTGCCAGCAGCTTAAGGCAGGGGGTACTGAACACTGAAGCTTTCTTT. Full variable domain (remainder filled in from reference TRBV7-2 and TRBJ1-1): GAGVSQSPSNKVTEKGKDVELRCDPISGHTALYWYRQSLGQGLEFLIYFQGNSAPDKSGLPSDRFSAERTGGSVSTLTIQRTQQEDSAVYLCASSLRQGVLNTEAFFGQGTRLTVV.

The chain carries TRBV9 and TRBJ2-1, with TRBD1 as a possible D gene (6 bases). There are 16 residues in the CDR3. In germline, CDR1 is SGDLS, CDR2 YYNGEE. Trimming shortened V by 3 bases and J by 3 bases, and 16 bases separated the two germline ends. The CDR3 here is CASSGSGDLNYNEQFF. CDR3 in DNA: TGTGCCAGCAGCGGGTCAGGGGATCTAAACTACAATGAGCAGTTCTTC.

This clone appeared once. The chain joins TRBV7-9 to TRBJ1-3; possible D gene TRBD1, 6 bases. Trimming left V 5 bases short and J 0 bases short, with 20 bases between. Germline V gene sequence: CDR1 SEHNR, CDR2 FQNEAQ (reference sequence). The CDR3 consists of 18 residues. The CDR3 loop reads CASSPRGASGGSGNTIYF. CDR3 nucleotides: TGTGCCAGCAGCCCGAGGGGGGCCTCGGGTGGCTCTGGAAACACCATATATTTT.

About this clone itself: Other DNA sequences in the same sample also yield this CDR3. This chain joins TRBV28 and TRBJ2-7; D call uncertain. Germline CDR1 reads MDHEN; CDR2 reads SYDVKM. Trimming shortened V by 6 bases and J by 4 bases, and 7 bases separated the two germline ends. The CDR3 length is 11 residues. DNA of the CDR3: TGTGCCAGCAGCCTTAGGTACGAGCAGTACTTC. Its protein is CASSLRYEQYF.

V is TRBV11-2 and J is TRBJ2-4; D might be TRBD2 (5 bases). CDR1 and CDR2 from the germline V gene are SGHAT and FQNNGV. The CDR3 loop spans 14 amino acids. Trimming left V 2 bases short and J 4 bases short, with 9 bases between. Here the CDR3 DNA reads TGTGCCAGCAGCTTAATACGGGGTAAAAACATTCAGTACTTC. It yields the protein CASSLIRGKNIQYF.